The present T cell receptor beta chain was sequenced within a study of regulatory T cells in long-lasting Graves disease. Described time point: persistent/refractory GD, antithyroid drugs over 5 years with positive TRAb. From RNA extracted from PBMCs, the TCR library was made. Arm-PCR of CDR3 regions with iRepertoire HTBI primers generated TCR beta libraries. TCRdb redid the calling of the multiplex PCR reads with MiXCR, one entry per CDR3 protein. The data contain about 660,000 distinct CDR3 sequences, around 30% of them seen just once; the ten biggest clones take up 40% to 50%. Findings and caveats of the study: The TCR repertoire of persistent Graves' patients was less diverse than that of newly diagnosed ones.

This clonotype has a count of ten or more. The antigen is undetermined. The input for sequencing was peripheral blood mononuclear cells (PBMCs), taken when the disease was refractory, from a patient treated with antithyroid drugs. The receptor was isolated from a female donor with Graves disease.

The CDR3 region is CASSSGLYTEAFF. In nucleotides, the CDR3 is TGTGCCAGCAGCTCGGGTCTATACACTGAAGCTTTCTTT. V is TRBV7-3 and J is TRBJ1-1; the D is unclear. This CDR3 has 13 amino acids. Looked up from germline, CDR1 is SGHTA and CDR2 is FQGTGA. Trimming took 4 bases from V and 3 from J, leaving 9 bases between them.